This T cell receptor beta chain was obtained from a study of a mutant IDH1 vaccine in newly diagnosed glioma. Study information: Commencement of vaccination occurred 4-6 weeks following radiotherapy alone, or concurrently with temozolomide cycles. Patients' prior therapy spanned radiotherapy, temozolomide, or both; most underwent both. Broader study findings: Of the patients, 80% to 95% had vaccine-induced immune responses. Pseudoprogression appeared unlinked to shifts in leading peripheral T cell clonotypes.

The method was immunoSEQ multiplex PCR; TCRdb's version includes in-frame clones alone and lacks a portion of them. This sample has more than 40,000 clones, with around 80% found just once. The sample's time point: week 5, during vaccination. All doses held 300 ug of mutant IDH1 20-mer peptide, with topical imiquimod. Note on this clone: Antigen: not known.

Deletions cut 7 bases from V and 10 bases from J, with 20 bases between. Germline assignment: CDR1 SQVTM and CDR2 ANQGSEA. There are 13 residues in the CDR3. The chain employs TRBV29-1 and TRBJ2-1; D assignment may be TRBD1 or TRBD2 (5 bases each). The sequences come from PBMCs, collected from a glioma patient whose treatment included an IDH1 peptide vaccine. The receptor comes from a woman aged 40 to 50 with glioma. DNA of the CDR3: TGCAGCGCCCGGGACGGCCCTTCCAACGAGCAGTTCTTC. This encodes CSARDGPSNEQFF.